These 15 T cell receptor beta chains originate from one sample sequenced in a study of cytomegalovirus exposure and HLA in healthy donors (dated by TCRdb to about 2017). Library preparation employed the immunoSEQ multiplex PCR assay. A mixture of 60 forward primers for TCR Vbeta segments and 13 reverse primers for TCR Jbeta segments was used in the multiplex PCR. The source is immuneACCESS, and TCRdb retained only in-frame sequences with V and J called. Part of the clones is not carried over; for the studies checked, unresolved V genes explain less than half of this, and the remainder is unexplained. The sample data list some 120,000 clones, and 70% to 85% of these were observed just once. Jointly, the top ten make up 3.3% of the sample. The sequenced sample consisted of PBMCs. These receptors were collected from a woman aged 50 to 65 in good health and CMV-seronegative.

The J gene is TRBJ2-7, the V gene TRBV9, with 9 bases fitting TRBD2. V lost 0 bases, J lost 4 bases, and 5 bases stayed unmatched. CDR3 size: 15 residues. Germline lookup yields CDR1 SGDLS and CDR2 YYNGEE. In DNA, the CDR3 is TGTGCCAGCAGCGTAGCCGGGACTAGCTATTACGAGCAGTACTTC. Amino acid sequence: CASSVAGTSYYEQYF.

The gene calls are TRBV4-2 and TRBJ2-1; 11 nucleotides match TRBD2. CDR1 and CDR2 (germline): LGHNA, YNFKEQ. The V and J ends lost 0 bases and 2 bases, in that order; junction bases with no gene match: 9. The CDR3 totals 19 residues. CDR3 sequence reads: CASSQDSRLAGGPYNEQFF. DNA for the CDR3: TGTGCCAGCAGCCAAGATTCCCGTTTAGCGGGAGGGCCCTACAATGAGCAGTTCTTC.

The gene calls are TRBV27 and TRBJ2-5, with TRBD2 matching over 8 bases. Per germline, CDR1 MNHEY and CDR2 SMNVEV (reference sequence). Trimming removed 5 bases from V and 5 bases from J; junction bases left unmatched: 10. The CDR3 contains 15 residues. CDR3 region: CASSPELAAWETQYF. The CDR3 DNA sequence: TGTGCCAGCAGTCCGGAACTAGCGGCATGGGAGACCCAGTACTTC.

The chain carries TRBV18 and TRBJ2-3, with a possible D match to TRBD2 (5 bases). With 6 bases removed from V and 4 bases from J, the gap between germline ends came to 14 bases. The CDR3 consists of 14 residues. Germline V lookup: CDR1 KGHSH, CDR2 LQKENI. CDR3 residues: CASSLVGVPDTQYF. In nucleotides, the CDR3 is TGTGCCAGCTCCCTCGTGGGAGTCCCAGATACGCAGTATTTT.

CDR3 protein: CASRPDRSQETQYF. The CDR3, as DNA: TGTGCCAGCAGGCCCGACAGGAGTCAAGAGACCCAGTACTTC. The J gene is TRBJ2-5, the V gene TRBV5-4, with D possibly matching TRBD1 (6 bases). V lost 5 bases, J lost 2 bases, and 13 bases lay in between. CDR3 length equals 14 residues. Germline V CDR1 and CDR2: SGHNT, YYREEE (reference sequence).

The rearrangement uses TRBV6-4 and TRBJ1-4; D ambiguous. Germline V gives CDR1 MRHNA, CDR2 SNTAGT. This CDR3 is 16 amino acids long. Trimming left V 2 bases short and J 0 bases short, with 10 bases between. The CDR3, as DNA: TGTGCCAGCAGTGACCCTCGACTACCAACTAATGAAAAACTGTTTTTT. The encoded protein is CASSDPRLPTNEKLFF.

The chain joins TRBV4-1 to TRBJ2-1; TRBD2 matches at 12 bases. The CDR3 length is 18 residues. Germline V gene lookup returns CDR1 MGHRA and CDR2 YSYEKL. The trim removed 4 bases at V and 4 bases at J, leaving 11 bases unmatched. CDR3 loop: CASSLHRLAGVSYNEQFF. CDR3 sequence (DNA): TGCGCCAGCAGCCTACACAGACTAGCGGGAGTGTCTTACAATGAGCAGTTCTTC.

V usage is TRBV10-3 and J usage is TRBJ2-2, with no clear D. This CDR3 has 12 amino acids. Germline V gene data show CDR1 as ENHRY and CDR2 as SYGVKD. V lost 6 bases, J lost 3 bases, and 5 bases lay in between. The CDR3: CAISAYTGELFF. In DNA, the CDR3 is TGTGCCATCAGCGCGTACACCGGGGAGCTGTTTTTT.

The chain recombines TRBV11-2 with TRBJ2-7; a weak D match, TRBD2 (6 bases). Between the trimmed V and J ends, which lost 0 bases and 5 bases, there was a span of 11 bases. CDR3 size: 14 residues. Germline CDR1 and CDR2: SGHAT and FQNNGV. CDR3 coding DNA: TGTGCCAGCAGCTTAGAGACTAGGTCCCACGAGCAGTACTTC. This translates into CASSLETRSHEQYF.

The CDR3 nucleotides read TGTGCCAGCAGCTTACATGGACTAGCGGAAGAGCAGTACTTC. Amino acid sequence: CASSLHGLAEEQYF. The chain uses TRBV11-3 and TRBJ2-7; 10 nucleotides match TRBD2. Germline lookup yields CDR1 SGHNT and CDR2 YENEEA. With V trimmed by 2 bases and J by 7 bases, 5 bases remained unmatched. CDR3 length equals 14 residues.

The V gene is TRBV6-5, the J gene TRBJ2-5; unclear D gene. The germline gives CDR1 MNHEY, CDR2 SVGAGI. V lost 5 bases and J 6 bases, leaving 7 bases between the germline ends. The CDR3 is 11 amino acids. The DNA of the CDR3 is TGTGCCAGCAGTCAGAGGAAGACCCAGTACTTC. It yields the protein CASSQRKTQYF.

This chain uses TRBV7-6 with TRBJ2-5; weak D call: TRBD1 (6 bases). The J call may be faulty, since TRBJ2-7 better matches the DNA end. The CDR3 is 14 residues long. Germline values: CDR1 SGHVS, CDR2 FNYEAQ. The CDR3: CASSAGTQSYEQYF. The CDR3, as DNA: TGTGCCAGCAGCGCAGGGACACAGTCCTACGAGCAGTACTTC.

The CDR3 DNA reads TGTGCCAGCAGCGTAGTGACAGACACCGGGGAGCTGTTTTTT. Its protein is CASSVVTDTGELFF. The chain is built from TRBV9 and TRBJ2-2; a possible D gene is TRBD1 (5 bases). CDR1 is SGDLS, CDR2 YYNGEE, per germline. The ends were cut back, 0 bases at V and 3 bases at J, with 6 bases in the middle. This CDR3 is built from 14 residues.

This chain connects TRBV10-3 to TRBJ2-2; the match to TRBD2 covers 14 bases. There are 18 residues in the CDR3. Losses at the gene ends were 0 bases for V and 6 bases for J; bases not matched to a gene: 6. Germline values: CDR1 ENHRY, CDR2 SYGVKD. DNA for the CDR3: TGTGCCATCAGTGAGTCTGACGGGACTAGCGGGAGCGCCGGGGAGCTGTTTTTT. This codes for CAISESDGTSGSAGELFF.

The V gene is TRBV28, the J gene TRBJ1-1; possibly TRBD1 for D (6 bases). Germline V gene data show CDR1 as MDHEN and CDR2 as SYDVKM. The germline V and J ends were trimmed by 7 bases and 7 bases, with 19 bases remaining between them. The CDR3 has 14 amino acids. The DNA for the CDR3 is TGTGCCAGCACCCCTAGGGCAGGGGAATTTGAAGCTTTCTTT. Its translation is CASTPRAGEFEAFF.